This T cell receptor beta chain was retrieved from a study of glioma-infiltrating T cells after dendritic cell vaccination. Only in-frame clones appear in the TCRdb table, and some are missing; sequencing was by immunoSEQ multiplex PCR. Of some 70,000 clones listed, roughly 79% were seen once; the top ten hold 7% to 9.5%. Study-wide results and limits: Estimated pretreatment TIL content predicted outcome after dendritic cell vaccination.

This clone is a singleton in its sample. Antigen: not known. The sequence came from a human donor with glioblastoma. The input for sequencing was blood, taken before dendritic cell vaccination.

The CDR3 protein is CASSLGDSRTDTQYF. DNA of the CDR3: TGTGCCAGCAGCTTAGGAGACAGCCGCACAGATACGCAGTATTTT. The genes are TRBV13 and TRBJ2-3; weak D call: TRBD1 (5 bases). The CDR3 totals 15 residues. V was shortened by 0 bases and J by 1 base, with 8 bases between the two germline ends. Per germline, CDR1 PRHDT and CDR2 FYEKMQ (reference sequence).